The 31 T cell receptor beta chains below were found in one sample sequenced in a study of graft-versus-host responses after intestinal transplantation. Using immunoSEQ multiplex PCR, the repertoire was profiled, and TCRdb retains in-frame clones only, with some absent. The sample consists of approximately 23,000 clones, approximately 40% of them appearing once. Plating of around 200,000 CFSE-labeled responder cells was done together with around 200,000 irradiated, violet-dye-labeled stimulator cells. The sample consisted of alloreactive CD8+ T cells from a mixed lymphocyte reaction culture, taken before transplantation. Stated subset: CFSE-low proliferating T cells sorted from approximately six-day pre-transplant mixed lymphocyte reaction (GvH or HvG direction). Source of these receptors: a human patient who was an organ donor for intestinal transplantation.

The rearrangement uses TRBV7-8 and TRBJ1-5; D is undetermined. The germline V and J ends were trimmed by 2 bases and 0 bases, with 17 bases remaining between them. The length of the CDR3 is 18 residues. Germline loops: CDR1 SGHVS, CDR2 FQNEAQ. Here the CDR3 reads CASSLLVRWLHSNQPQHF. In DNA, the CDR3 is TGTGCCAGCAGCTTACTCGTTCGGTGGCTACATAGCAATCAGCCCCAGCATTTT.

The chain is built from TRBV6-1 and TRBJ1-3; 7 nucleotides match TRBD1. This CDR3 is 17 amino acids long. Germline CDR1 and CDR2: MNHNS and SASEGT. Trimming removed 6 bases from V and 0 bases from J; junction bases left unmatched: 11. The CDR3 sequence is CASSETLDRASGNTIYF. CDR3 coding DNA: TGTGCCAGCAGCGAAACCCTTGACAGGGCCTCTGGAAACACCATATATTTT.

The rearrangement links TRBV19 to TRBJ2-2; D gene uncertain. The CDR3 length is 15 residues. Germline V lookup: CDR1 LNHDA, CDR2 SQIVND (reference sequence). Trimming cost V 7 bases and J 2 bases, with 14 bases left between them. In nucleotides, the CDR3 is TGTGCCAGTATTCAGGTCGATCGAAACACCGGGGAGCTGTTTTTT. It translates to CASIQVDRNTGELFF. Full variable domain (missing parts from reference TRBV19 and TRBJ2-2): DGGITQSPKYLFRKEGQNVTLSCEQNLNHDAMYWYRQDPGQGLRLIYYSQIVNDFQKGDIAEGYSVSREKKESFPLTVTSAQKNPTAFYLCASIQVDRNTGELFFGEGSRLTVL.

The chain joins TRBV4-2 to TRBJ2-5, with 11 bases matching TRBD2. The CDR3 is 17 residues long. With 0 bases clipped from V and 4 bases from J, the junction kept 7 bases outside the gene matches. Germline CDR1 and CDR2: LGHNA and YNFKEQ. CDR3 bases: TGTGCCAGCAGCCAAGATCTACTAGCGGGAGTCCCAGAGACCCAGTACTTC. Translated, it gives CASSQDLLAGVPETQYF.

For this clone: Other DNA sequences of this sample code for an identical CDR3. The gene calls are TRBV4-1 and TRBJ2-7, with D possibly being TRBD1 or TRBD2 (5 bases each). The germline gives CDR1 MGHRA, CDR2 YSYEKL. The CDR3 has 13 residues. V was cut by 1 base and J by 3 bases, with 7 bases left in between. The CDR3 loop reads CASSQVGVYEQYF. CDR3 bases: TGCGCCAGCAGCCAAGTGGGGGTCTACGAGCAGTACTTC.

This rearrangement joins TRBV14 to TRBJ2-7, with D perhaps being TRBD1 or TRBD2 (6 bases each). This CDR3 has 15 amino acids. Trimming took off 5 bases at V and 6 bases at J, with 20 bases between the two ends. Germline loops: CDR1 SGHDN, CDR2 FVKESK. In DNA, the CDR3 is TGTGCCAGCAGCTCGACAGACCGGGGGCCGACCGAGCAGTACTTC. This gives the protein CASSSTDRGPTEQYF.

The chain recombines TRBV28 with TRBJ2-3; 9 nucleotides align to TRBD2. There are 18 residues in the CDR3. After removal of 1 base from V and 2 bases from J, the junction contained 10 bases not matched to a gene. Germline V CDR1 and CDR2: MDHEN, SYDVKM. CDR3: CASSLSFQREDFTDTQYF. The CDR3 DNA reads TGTGCCAGCAGTTTATCCTTTCAGCGGGAGGACTTCACAGATACGCAGTATTTT.

This clone was seen a few times. The chain couples TRBV27 to TRBJ2-3; D possibly corresponds to TRBD2 (5 bases). The CDR3 runs to 14 residues. From germline, CDR1 is MNHEY and CDR2 SMNVEV (reference sequence). Trimming stripped 3 bases from V and 0 bases from J, with 7 bases between. In DNA, the CDR3 is TGTGCCAGCAGTTTTGGACTCAGCACAGATACGCAGTATTTT. Protein sequence: CASSFGLSTDTQYF.

Remarks on this clone: One end of the junction fails to match germline, which may point to a read error. In the same sample, other DNA sequences code for this CDR3. V and J are TRBV4-1 and TRBJ2-7, with 8 bases matching TRBD2. This CDR3 has 14 amino acids. Germline lookup yields CDR1 MGHRA and CDR2 YSYEKL. Written as DNA, the CDR3 is TGTGCCAGCAGCCAAGGCGGGACTAGTTACGAGCAGTACTTC. Amino acids: CASSQGGTSYEQYF.

The chain combines TRBV15 with TRBJ2-4, with D tentatively TRBD2 (5 bases). There are 14 residues in the CDR3. With 8 bases removed from V and 9 bases from J, the gap between germline ends came to 20 bases. Germline CDR1 is LNHNV and CDR2 is YYDKDF (reference sequence). The CDR3 protein is CATSSLELEGIQYF. The CDR3 DNA sequence: TGTGCCACCTCCTCCCTGGAACTAGAGGGCATTCAGTACTTC.

CDR3 nucleotides: TGTGCCAGAAGTGGTTACAGTAGCTCTGGAAACACCATATATTTT. Protein: CARSGYSSSGNTIYF. The rearrangement uses TRBV5-5 and TRBJ1-3; D is unresolved. The V and J ends lost 8 bases and 0 bases respectively, with 15 bases between them. This CDR3 region has 15 residues. Germline-derived CDR1 and CDR2 are SGHKS and YYEKEE (reference sequence).

There are a few counts of this clone. The chain couples TRBV25-1 to TRBJ2-5; D may be TRBD1 (5 bases). CDR3 length: 14 residues. With 6 bases removed from V and 5 bases from J, the gap between germline ends came to 16 bases. From germline, CDR1 is MGHDK and CDR2 SYGVNS. CDR3 nucleotides: TGTGCCAGCAGCCCCTGGGGCTTCCAGGAGACCCAGTACTTC. Its translation is CASSPWGFQETQYF.

This rearrangement joins TRBV5-1 to TRBJ2-5; a possible D gene is TRBD1 (7 bases). The CDR3 consists of 20 residues. Germline CDR1 is SGHRS and CDR2 is YFSETQ. V was trimmed by 0 bases and J by 2 bases, leaving 26 bases between them. The CDR3: CASSLDPLAGGRSNQETQYF. The CDR3 DNA reads TGCGCCAGCAGCTTGGATCCTTTGGCAGGGGGGAGATCGAATCAAGAGACCCAGTACTTC.

This chain links TRBV9 with TRBJ2-1; D may be TRBD2 (5 bases). CDR1 and CDR2 from the germline V gene are SGDLS and YYNGEE. The CDR3 contains 15 residues. V dropped 3 bases and J dropped 12 bases, with 22 bases sitting between them. Here the CDR3 reads CASSGMPGSKGLQFF. CDR3 bases: TGTGCCAGCAGCGGGATGCCGGGAAGTAAGGGTTTGCAGTTCTTC. The whole variable domain, filled in from reference TRBV9 and TRBJ2-1, reads DSGVTQTPKHLITATGQRVTLRCSPRSGDLSVYWYQQSLDQGLQFLIQYYNGEERAKGNILERFSAQQFPDLHSELNLSSLELGDSALYFCASSGMPGSKGLQFFGPGTRLTVL.

The chain employs TRBV9 and TRBJ2-5; D is unresolved. The CDR3 has 13 residues. V lost 3 bases, J lost 5 bases, and 11 bases lay in between. Germline V CDR1 and CDR2: SGDLS, YYNGEE. CDR3 sequence (DNA): TGTGCCAGCAGCGGAGATAGTGCGGAGACCCAGTACTTC. This codes for CASSGDSAETQYF.

By frequency in the sample, this clone is medium-sized. V gene TRBV7-2 combines with J gene TRBJ2-7; the match to TRBD1 covers 8 bases. CDR3 length: 13 residues. Germline CDR1 is SGHTA and CDR2 is FQGNSA. V was clipped by 2 bases and J by 3 bases; unmatched bases: 0. CDR3 in amino acids: CASSLTGGYEQYF. CDR3 bases: TGTGCCAGCAGCTTAACAGGGGGCTACGAGCAGTACTTC.

This clone was seen a handful of times. The chain joins TRBV12-5 to TRBJ1-5; 7 bases align to TRBD1. This CDR3 is 18 amino acids long. Germline loops: CDR1 LGHNT, CDR2 FRNRAP. J was trimmed by 0 bases and V by 1 base; bases with no gene match: 9. CDR3 sequence reads: CASGLGIGTDNSNQPQHF. CDR3 coding DNA: TGTGCTAGTGGTTTGGGCATCGGGACAGACAATAGCAATCAGCCCCAGCATTTT.

The chain couples TRBV6-5 to TRBJ1-1; no reliable D call. V was pared by 0 bases and J by 2 bases, with 7 bases between. CDR3 length: 14 amino acids. Per the germline V gene, CDR1 is MNHEY and CDR2 is SVGAGI. This CDR3 is CASSYSPANTEAFF. The CDR3, as DNA: TGTGCCAGCAGTTACTCCCCAGCCAACACTGAAGCTTTCTTT.

This chain joins TRBV4-2 and TRBJ1-1; D uncertain. Germline CDR1 reads LGHNA; CDR2 reads YNFKEQ. The V end lost 5 bases, the J end lost 4 bases, and 8 bases lay between the germline ends. The CDR3 has 12 amino acids. Written as DNA, the CDR3 is TGTGCCAGCAGCTTGTGGGGCACTGAAGCTTTCTTT. Amino acids: CASSLWGTEAFF.

The CDR3: CASSLSPGNEQFF. CDR3 nucleotide sequence: TGTGCCAGCAGCTTGTCCCCCGGGAATGAGCAGTTCTTC. V gene TRBV7-6 combines with J gene TRBJ2-1; unclear D gene. The germline V and J ends were trimmed by 3 bases and 7 bases, with 10 bases remaining between them. This CDR3 has 13 amino acids. Germline-derived CDR1 and CDR2 are SGHVS and FNYEAQ.

The rearrangement uses TRBV11-2 and TRBJ2-1; a weak D match, TRBD2 (6 bases). Germline V lookup: CDR1 SGHAT, CDR2 FQNNGV. This CDR3 region has 15 residues. V gave up 1 base and J gave up 6 bases, with 13 bases separating them. CDR3 loop: CASSLGGSGVNEQFF. The DNA for the CDR3 is TGTGCCAGCAGCTTAGGCGGTAGCGGAGTCAATGAGCAGTTCTTC.

The chain is built from TRBV5-1 and TRBJ2-1; 14 bases fit TRBD2. CDR1 is SGHRS, CDR2 YFSETQ, per germline. Unmatched junction bases numbered 16, after V lost 0 bases and J lost 8 bases. CDR3 size: 20 residues. The CDR3 here is CASSLDSGTSGSGGIDEQFF. The CDR3 nucleotides are TGCGCCAGCAGCTTGGATTCCGGGACTAGCGGGAGCGGCGGTATCGATGAGCAGTTCTTC.

The genes are TRBV7-2 and TRBJ2-3; D uncertain. Germline V lookup: CDR1 SGHTA, CDR2 FQGNSA. With 5 bases removed from V and 0 bases from J, the gap between germline ends came to 15 bases. There are 16 residues in the CDR3. The CDR3 reads CASSGLSRDSTDTQYF. The DNA for the CDR3 is TGTGCCAGCAGCGGTCTTTCTAGGGATAGCACAGATACGCAGTATTTT.

This clone showed up just once. The chain joins TRBV9 to TRBJ2-5, with D unclear. This CDR3 spans 13 amino acids. Between the trimmed V and J ends, which lost 4 bases and 6 bases, there was a span of 13 bases. The V gene's germline CDR1 is SGDLS and CDR2 YYNGEE. The CDR3 nucleotides read TGTGCCAGCAGCCCCGTTGGGGTTCAGACCCAGTACTTC. Protein sequence: CASSPVGVQTQYF.

The chain links TRBV7-2 to TRBJ1-1; tentative D call: TRBD1 (5 bases). CDR3 length equals 14 residues. Trimming shortened V by 5 bases and J by 4 bases, and 14 bases separated the two germline ends. In germline, CDR1 is SGHTA, CDR2 FQGNSA. The CDR3 protein is CASSPQGGTTEAFF. For the CDR3, the DNA is TGTGCCAGCAGCCCCCAGGGAGGGACCACTGAAGCTTTCTTT.

This clone was seen once. This chain joins TRBV12-5 and TRBJ2-2; 9 nucleotides line up with TRBD1. This CDR3 spans 17 amino acids. CDR1 and CDR2 (germline): LGHNT, FRNRAP. V dropped 2 bases and J dropped 5; count of bases not matched to a gene: 9. The chain's CDR3 is CASGLPRQGEGTGELFF. CDR3 sequence (DNA): TGTGCTAGTGGTTTGCCGAGACAGGGGGAGGGGACCGGGGAGCTGTTTTTT.

Judged by abundance, this clone is medium-sized. J is TRBJ1-4 and V is TRBV13; possible D gene TRBD1, 5 bases. Per germline, CDR1 PRHDT and CDR2 FYEKMQ (reference sequence). The CDR3 extends over 12 amino acids. Trimming took 5 bases from V and 5 from J, leaving 6 bases between them. The DNA of the CDR3 is TGTGCCAGCAGCCGGGACAATGAAAAACTGTTTTTT. This gives the protein CASSRDNEKLFF.

This clone has just a few counts. The V gene is TRBV9, the J gene TRBJ2-2; TRBD1 aligns across 11 bases. The V gene end was trimmed by 0 bases and the J gene end by 9 bases; junction bases not matched to a gene: 4. Germline V gene sequence: CDR1 SGDLS, CDR2 YYNGEE. The CDR3 is 15 residues long. DNA for the CDR3: TGTGCCAGCAGCGTAGCCGGGACAGGGGGAAGGGAGCTGTTTTTT. The encoded protein is CASSVAGTGGRELFF.

The chain has TRBV5-1 and TRBJ2-7; 10 nucleotides line up with TRBD2. Germline V gene data show CDR1 as SGHRS and CDR2 as YFSETQ. The J segment lost 3 bases and the V segment lost 0 bases, leaving 3 bases of the junction unmatched. This CDR3 is 15 amino acids long. CDR3 bases: TGCGCCAGCAGCTTGGGACTAGCGGGCTTCTACGAGCAGTACTTC. Translation: CASSLGLAGFYEQYF. Drawing the rest from reference TRBV5-1 and TRBJ2-7, the complete variable domain is KAGVTQTPRYLIKTRGQQVTLSCSPISGHRSVSWYQQTPGQGLQFLFEYFSETQRNKGNFPGRFSGRQFSNSRSEMNVSTLELGDSALYLCASSLGLAGFYEQYFGPGTRLTVT.

CDR3 DNA sequence: TGTGCCAGCAGCTTAACAGGGTACTATGGCTACACCTTC. Translation: CASSLTGYYGYTF. This rearrangement joins TRBV2 to TRBJ1-2; D is possibly TRBD1 (6 bases). CDR1 is SNHLY, CDR2 FYNNEI, per germline. The length of the CDR3 is 13 residues. Trimming removed 6 bases from V and 3 bases from J, with 11 bases in between.

J is TRBJ2-7 and V is TRBV29-1; D unclear. The germline gives CDR1 SQVTM, CDR2 ANQGSEA. The V end lost 4 bases, the J end lost 0 bases, and 7 bases lay between the germline ends. The CDR3 contains 12 residues. CDR3 bases: TGCAGCGTTGTAGCCGGCTCCTACGAGCAGTACTTC. Its translation: CSVVAGSYEQYF.